These T cell receptor beta chains were read from a single sample in a study of a mutant IDH1 vaccine in newly diagnosed glioma. Their antigens are not known. TCRdb keeps only in-frame clones here, not all; method: immunoSEQ multiplex PCR. The profile shows around 80,000 clones, approximately 85% of them singletons. Sequencing was performed on PBMCs, taken from a glioma patient whose treatment included an IDH1 peptide vaccine. Source of these receptors: a woman aged 45 to 65 with glioma. The conserved cysteine and the conserved F or W are not part of the CDR3 here. The size of a clone is reported for some rows only, either as once, few or many, or as a class for expanded clones.

v_call clone_size cdr3_aa
TRBV7-9 - ASSSGTGVAKNIQY
TRBV11-2 - ASSLMDRVGYNEQF
TRBV7-6 - ASSVRSSGLDEQF
TRBV7-2 - ASSLGPQGHNTEAF
TRBV4-1 - ASSQQGLANYEQY
TRBV30 - AWSPLVDSPLH
TRBV11-2 - ASSLDGFYNEQF
TRBV29-1 - SVVFSGMDNEQF
TRBV30 few AWSGQGIQPQH
TRBV28 - ASSSPDRVVDLHYGYT
TRBV7-9 few ASSLAGTEREPQH
TRBV19 - ATSNRGAYEQY
TRBV6-5 - ASRAGTQGEQY
TRBV9 few ASSVASGTWGYT
TRBV28 - ASSSYRGPTNEKLF
TRBV28 - ASTRGGAVGELF
TRBV27 - ASRDSPAGTEAF
TRBV4-1 - ASSQRDSYEQY
TRBV27 - ASQDLTGNTEAF
TRBV6-5 - ASTRRQFNYGYT
TRBV9 - ASSVAPLAGHQETQY
TRBV4-1 few ASSQELSGWTGELF
TRBV27 - ASRRGSYEQY
TRBV12-5 few ATGTSGSREQY
TRBV6-5 - ASSYSNQNTGELF
TRBV7-4 - ASSLWGNDEQF
TRBV29-1 few SVLPYGTASRRYGYT
TRBV30 - AWSADLTTNEKLF
TRBV5-1 - AGNSCQETQY
TRBV5-6 - ASSLDGNSYEQY
TRBV6-6 - ASRNTGGRGHQPQH
TRBV5-6 - ASSLTGTYQETQY
TRBV29-1 - SIPHVSGELF
TRBV6-5 - ASSEHSNQPQH
TRBV7-3 - ASSSIAAETQY
TRBV28 - ASILGAGGFTEAF
TRBV7-9 - ASSPLDEQF
TRBV5-1 - ASSLTSLGGYEQF
TRBV28 - ASRRGPNEKLF
TRBV19 - ASSRNYGYT
TRBV19 - ASSPRGGLSYEQY
TRBV6-1 - AADGPASTDTQY
TRBV30 - AWSVGRENIQY